The 29 T cell receptor beta chains below all came from one sample that was sequenced in a study of OX40 agonist ivuxolimab in advanced cancers. Sequencing was performed with immunoSEQ multiplex PCR; in TCRdb, only in-frame clones are kept and a portion is missing. This table has around 66,000 clones, 91% appearing once. Source: CD4+ or CD8+ T cells sorted from blood, taken in a trial of the OX40 agonist ivuxolimab. Source of these receptors: an adult with an advanced solid tumor such as melanoma, head and neck, liver or kidney cancer.

The DNA for the CDR3 is TGCAGCGTTGCAGGGTCTAGTACCGAGGGATATGGCTACACCTTC. Its translation: CSVAGSSTEGYGYTF. The chain carries TRBV29-1 and TRBJ1-2; D perhaps matches TRBD1 (5 bases). Germline V gene lookup returns CDR1 SQVTM and CDR2 ANQGSEA. The CDR3 consists of 15 residues. The V and J ends lost 4 bases and 5 bases respectively, with 20 bases between them.

The gene calls are TRBV6-5 and TRBJ2-7, with 7 nucleotides matching TRBD1. V lost 7 bases to trimming and J lost 5 bases; unmatched junction nucleotides: 14. CDR3 size: 15 residues. Germline CDR1 and CDR2: MNHEY and SVGAGI. CDR3 residues: CASTLARDSPHEQYF. The CDR3 DNA reads as TGTGCCAGCACCTTGGCAAGGGACAGCCCCCACGAGCAGTACTTC.

The chain employs TRBV5-1 and TRBJ2-7; TRBD1 aligns across 8 bases. Germline V gene data show CDR1 as SGHRS and CDR2 as YFSETQ. This CDR3 has 13 amino acids. Trimming at V came to 4 bases and at J to 3 bases, leaving 3 bases not matched to a gene. The CDR3 loop reads CASSRTGNYEQYF. CDR3 nucleotide sequence: TGCGCCAGCAGCCGGACAGGGAACTACGAGCAGTACTTC.

V is TRBV28 and J is TRBJ2-3, with TRBD2 identical over 8 bases. Germline values: CDR1 MDHEN, CDR2 SYDVKM. Unmatched junction bases numbered 13, after V lost 3 bases and J lost 2 bases. This CDR3 spans 18 amino acids. CDR3: CASSFRVGSGELTDTQYF. The DNA of the CDR3 is TGTGCCAGCAGTTTCAGAGTTGGTAGCGGGGAACTCACAGATACGCAGTATTTT.

The chain employs TRBV11-2 and TRBJ2-7; 7 nucleotides line up with TRBD1. This CDR3 contains 15 residues. V gave up 5 bases and J gave up 2 bases; unmatched junction bases: 9. Looked up from germline, CDR1 is SGHAT and CDR2 is FQNNGV. This CDR3 is CASSVYRGPTYEQYF. CDR3 sequence (DNA): TGTGCCAGCAGCGTGTACAGGGGCCCTACCTACGAGCAGTACTTC.

The chain employs TRBV6-5 and TRBJ1-3; D perhaps matches TRBD1 (6 bases). Germline V lookup: CDR1 MNHEY, CDR2 SVGAGI. CDR3 length: 15 amino acids. V was clipped by 5 bases and J by 4 bases, with 15 bases between them. CDR3 residues: CASSPTGEIGNTIYF. CDR3 coding DNA: TGTGCCAGCAGTCCGACAGGAGAAATCGGAAACACCATATATTTT.

This clone was seen once. The chain carries TRBV27 and TRBJ2-7; a weak D match, TRBD1 (6 bases). The CDR3 runs 14 residues. Trimming stripped 5 bases from V and 4 bases from J, with 15 bases between. Germline CDR1 reads MNHEY; CDR2 reads SMNVEV (reference sequence). The CDR3 sequence is CASSNSPGTYEQYF. In nucleotides, the CDR3 is TGTGCCAGCAGTAACTCCCCAGGGACATACGAGCAGTACTTC.

The CDR3 region has the DNA TGTGCCAGCAGTATTAGGACAGGGCACACTGAAGCTTTCTTT. Its translation: CASSIRTGHTEAFF. V gene TRBV6-6 combines with J gene TRBJ1-1, with 8 bases that match TRBD1. The CDR3 length is 14 residues. The germline V gene has CDR1 MNHNY and CDR2 SVGAGI (reference sequence). Losses at the gene ends were 5 bases for V and 3 bases for J; bases not matched to a gene: 5.

This chain connects TRBV11-2 to TRBJ2-7, with 8 bases matching TRBD2. The CDR3 is 13 residues long. Germline CDR1 SGHAT, CDR2 FQNNGV. The V segment lost 5 bases and the J segment 2 bases; nucleotides outside the gene matches: 2. The CDR3 protein is CASSPGLAYEQYF. The CDR3 DNA sequence: TGTGCCAGCAGCCCGGGACTAGCCTACGAGCAGTACTTC.

J is TRBJ1-2 and V is TRBV7-9, with TRBD1 matching over 9 bases. Trimming cost V 5 bases and J 5 bases; bases outside gene matches: 12. This CDR3 comprises 16 residues. Germline assignment: CDR1 SEHNR and CDR2 FQNEAQ (reference sequence). The CDR3 protein is CASSVIPGQGIYGYTF. The CDR3 DNA reads as TGTGCCAGCAGCGTAATACCGGGACAGGGAATTTATGGCTACACCTTC.

V usage is TRBV29-1 and J usage is TRBJ1-2; 8 positions agree with TRBD1. With V trimmed by 7 bases and J by 3 bases, 13 bases remained unmatched. Germline V gene lookup returns CDR1 SQVTM and CDR2 ANQGSEA. This CDR3 region has 15 residues. The CDR3 loop is CSALAGTGAYYGYTF. CDR3 nucleotides: TGCAGCGCTTTAGCCGGGACAGGAGCCTACTATGGCTACACCTTC.

The chain has TRBV19 and TRBJ2-7; D gene ambiguous. With 5 bases removed from V and 3 bases from J, the gap between germline ends came to 11 bases. Germline-derived CDR1 and CDR2 are LNHDA and SQIVND (reference sequence). The CDR3 extends over 13 amino acids. The CDR3 DNA follows: TGTGCCAGTAGTCCAGGTTTGGACTACGAGCAGTACTTC. It specifies CASSPGLDYEQYF.

The chain couples TRBV14 to TRBJ2-5, with 7 nucleotides matching TRBD1. CDR1 is SGHDN and CDR2 is FVKESK in the germline V gene. The CDR3 consists of 15 residues. Trimming cost V 4 bases and J 5 bases; bases outside gene matches: 10. CDR3 DNA sequence: TGTGCCAGCAGCCTAAACCAGGGGGTTTATGAGACCCAGTACTTC. Translated, it gives CASSLNQGVYETQYF.

The gene calls are TRBV5-1 and TRBJ2-7, with 8 bases matching TRBD1. From germline, CDR1 is SGHRS and CDR2 YFSETQ. The V and J ends lost 0 bases and 2 bases, in that order; junction bases with no gene match: 1. This CDR3 has 14 amino acids. The CDR3 nucleotides are TGCGCCAGCAGCTTGGAACAGGGGGCCTACGAGCAGTACTTC. It specifies CASSLEQGAYEQYF. Full variable domain (outside the CDR3, taken from reference TRBV5-1 and TRBJ2-7): KAGVTQTPRYLIKTRGQQVTLSCSPISGHRSVSWYQQTPGQGLQFLFEYFSETQRNKGNFPGRFSGRQFSNSRSEMNVSTLELGDSALYLCASSLEQGAYEQYFGPGTRLTVT.

The chain uses TRBV6-1 and TRBJ1-2; a possible D gene is TRBD1 (5 bases). V lost 1 base and J 4 bases, leaving 10 bases between the germline ends. Germline V CDR1 and CDR2: MNHNS, SASEGT. This CDR3 contains 14 residues. The CDR3 sequence: CASSEGGEGYGYTF. The CDR3 region has the DNA TGTGCCAGCAGTGAAGGAGGGGAGGGCTATGGCTACACCTTC.

The chain recombines TRBV5-4 with TRBJ2-5; 9 bases agree with TRBD2. V shed 2 bases and J 3 bases; nucleotides not matched to a gene: 2. Looked up from germline, CDR1 is SGHNT and CDR2 is YYREEE (reference sequence). This CDR3 spans 14 amino acids. In DNA form, the CDR3 reads TGTGCCAGCAGCTTTAGCGGGGGAGAAGAGACCCAGTACTTC. It specifies CASSFSGGEETQYF.

The chain carries TRBV7-3 and TRBJ1-6, with D possibly being TRBD1 (5 bases). V gave up 1 base and J gave up 7 bases, with 20 bases separating them. Germline V gene sequence: CDR1 SGHTA, CDR2 FQGTGA. This CDR3 has 18 residues. CDR3 nucleotide sequence: TGTGCCAGCAGCTTAAGGTCCCCCCGGGGGGAAGGAAATTCACCCCTCCACTTT. Its protein product is CASSLRSPRGEGNSPLHF.

The J gene is TRBJ2-7, the V gene TRBV28; TRBD2 agrees at 12 bases. This CDR3 comprises 15 residues. Germline trimming cut 6 bases from V and 2 bases from J; bases unmatched to any gene: 5. Germline CDR1 and CDR2: MDHEN and SYDVKM. The CDR3 spells CASRPTSGRTYEQYF. CDR3 coding DNA: TGTGCCAGCAGGCCGACTAGCGGGAGAACCTACGAGCAGTACTTC.

In this sample, this clone is medium-sized. The gene calls are TRBV6-1 and TRBJ1-1; D unresolved. Germline V gene data show CDR1 as MNHNS and CDR2 as SASEGT. CDR3 length: 13 amino acids. Trimming took off 1 base at V and 10 bases at J, with 13 bases between the two ends. CDR3 sequence: CASSEGTWWGAFF. The CDR3 DNA follows: TGTGCCAGCAGTGAAGGGACCTGGTGGGGAGCTTTCTTT.

The V call is TRBV7-8, the J call TRBJ2-5; D is perhaps TRBD2 (6 bases). Germline V CDR1 and CDR2: SGHVS, FQNEAQ. The CDR3 totals 17 residues. Trimming removed 4 bases at V and 5 bases at J, with 23 bases between. The CDR3, as DNA: TGTGCCAGCAGCTCCACTCAGAGGGGCGGGGCCGGGGAGACCCAGTACTTC. It is translated as CASSSTQRGGAGETQYF.

This chain connects TRBV7-2 to TRBJ1-1; no definite D call. The CDR3 is 13 residues long. Looked up from germline, CDR1 is SGHTA and CDR2 is FQGNSA. V lost 2 bases, J lost 1 base, and 5 bases lay in between. The CDR3: CASSLRRNTEAFF. The CDR3, as DNA: TGTGCCAGCAGCTTACGGAGGAACACTGAAGCTTTCTTT.

The J gene is TRBJ2-7, the V gene TRBV6-1; possible D gene TRBD1, 6 bases. Per the germline V gene, CDR1 is MNHNS and CDR2 is SASEGT. The CDR3 runs 14 residues. Deletions cut 6 bases from V and 2 bases from J, with 14 bases between. The CDR3 DNA sequence: TGTGCCAGCAGCTCGAGTCCAGGGGCCTACGAGCAGTACTTC. Residues: CASSSSPGAYEQYF.

This clone was picked up a small number of times. The chain links TRBV7-9 to TRBJ1-1; 7 nucleotides line up with TRBD1. This CDR3 is built from 13 residues. V lost 7 bases, J lost 7 bases, and 9 bases stayed unmatched. Germline V lookup: CDR1 SEHNR, CDR2 FQNEAQ (reference sequence). In nucleotides, the CDR3 is TGTGCCAGCACCTCAGACAGGGAGGATGAAGCTTTCTTT. Its translation: CASTSDREDEAFF.

This clone was seen only a few times. The rearrangement links TRBV7-9 to TRBJ2-7, with D unresolved. The V and J ends lost 5 bases and 3 bases respectively, with 8 bases between them. CDR3 size: 12 residues. CDR1 SEHNR and CDR2 FQNEAQ come from the germline V gene (reference sequence). CDR3 coding DNA: TGTGCCAGCAGCGCAGAAAGCTACGAGCAGTACTTC. Protein: CASSAESYEQYF. Complete variable domain (other parts from reference TRBV7-9 and TRBJ2-7): DTGVSQNPRHKITKRGQNVTFRCDPISEHNRLYWYRQTLGQGPEFLTYFQNEAQLEKSRLLSDRFSAERPKGSFSTLEIQRTEQGDSAMYLCASSAESYEQYFGPGTRLTVT.

V gene TRBV15 combines with J gene TRBJ2-3; TRBD2 aligns across 10 bases. Trimming removed 8 bases from V and 5 bases from J; junction bases left unmatched: 10. This CDR3 is 15 amino acids long. The germline gives CDR1 LNHNV, CDR2 YYDKDF (reference sequence). The CDR3 bases are TGTGCCACCGCAGCCACTAGCGGGAAGGGAGATACGCAGTATTTT. Encoded protein: CATAATSGKGDTQYF. The whole variable domain, remainder taken from reference TRBV15 and TRBJ2-3, is DAMVIQNPRYQVTQFGKPVTLSCSQTLNHNVMYWYQQKSSQAPKLLFHYYDKDFNNEADTPDNFQSRRPNTSFCFLDIRSPGLGDTAMYLCATAATSGKGDTQYFGPGTRLTVL.

The V call is TRBV2, the J call TRBJ1-2; no firm D call. V was shortened by 2 bases and J by 4 bases, with 14 bases between the two germline ends. The CDR3 totals 15 residues. CDR1 SNHLY and CDR2 FYNNEI come from the germline V gene. The CDR3, as DNA: TGTGCCAGCAGTGAACATGAAGGGATGTTCTATGGCTACACCTTC. It encodes CASSEHEGMFYGYTF.

The count of this clone is one. The V gene is TRBV4-1, the J gene TRBJ2-7; the match to TRBD2 covers 8 bases. Losses at the gene ends were 3 bases for V and 5 bases for J; bases not matched to a gene: 9. The germline V gene has CDR1 MGHRA and CDR2 YSYEKL. This CDR3 comprises 15 residues. CDR3 sequence: CASSQTREGLDEQYF. The CDR3 DNA sequence: TGCGCCAGCAGCCAGACTCGGGAGGGGCTGGACGAGCAGTACTTC.

The chain recombines TRBV7-9 with TRBJ2-1, with 11 bases that match TRBD2. The CDR3 extends over 16 amino acids. Losses at the gene ends were 0 bases for V and 8 bases for J; bases not matched to a gene: 6. The germline CDR1 and CDR2 sequences are SEHNR and FQNEAQ (reference sequence). DNA for the CDR3: TGTGCCAGCAGCTTAGCGGTAGCGGGGGGGCTGGATGAGCAGTTCTTC. Its protein is CASSLAVAGGLDEQFF.

The genes are TRBV6-5 and TRBJ2-7; 8 bases align to TRBD1. V trimming: 6 bases; J trimming: 0 bases; junction bases outside the gene matches: 7. Per germline, CDR1 MNHEY and CDR2 SVGAGI. CDR3 length: 15 amino acids. The DNA of the CDR3 is TGTGCCAGCAGGGCCGGACAGGGACCCTCCTACGAGCAGTACTTC. Translation: CASRAGQGPSYEQYF.